Detailed here is one TCR beta chain. Its antigen target is currently unknown. Base qualities are not at hand, and no much larger clone is one base apart. The entire amount of isolated RNA was reverse transcribed using the High Capacity cDNA Reverse Transcription Kit, so the sequenced TCRB transcripts were expressed ones. Naive, central memory and regulatory T cell samples underwent deep immunoSEQ sequencing, averaging about 3.5 million total reads per sample. After sorted cells were lysed in RLT buffer, RNA was extracted with DNase-treated RNeasy Micro or Mini kits, with the choice depending on cell number. Each cell subset was processed on its own to prevent cross-contamination, while patient and healthy donor samples were processed together. TCRB sequences were amplified from cDNA with the immunoSEQ multiplex PCR, producing 87-bp fragments spanning the CDR3 region. The amplicons were sequenced using the Illumina HiSeq platform. The published analysis was carried out like this. PCR bias was corrected computationally using synthetic template baselines, and reads within Hamming distance 2 were collapsed, with unmergeable singletons discarded. Reads were aligned to IMGT to assign V, D and J genes, CDR3 length, and insertions or deletions at six rearrangement sites. Within each subset, clonotype counts were normalized to the number of sorted cells before true diversity and Gini coefficients were calculated with the tcR R package. Repertoire sharing was quantified using the overlap coefficient calculated on TCRB nucleotide sequences. Out-of-frame TCRB sequences from naive cells were analyzed to stand in for the pre-selection repertoire. Held by TCRdb, this immuneACCESS table contains in-frame sequences only and omits some clones. Under half of the omission traces to an unresolved V gene where checked; the cause of the rest is unknown. V and J calls and clone size are copied from that table; D and trimming were computed from the DNA. This sample is represented by 630,000 or so clones; about 14% of them were singletons. The ten biggest clones cover 0.035% to 0.04% of the sample.

The CDR3 sequence holds 16 residues, the cysteine and phenylalanine included. Only the CDR3 region is kept as DNA, spanning 48 bases read in frame from base 1. CDR1 and CDR2, looked up from the germline V gene, are SGHTA and FQGNSA. V and J are trimmed by 6 bases and 0 bases, and the gene matches miss 11 bases of the junction. Each donor gave one peripheral blood draw, averaging approximately 0.12 L, which was collected into heparinised tubes. Using a panel that included CD45RO, CCR7, CD25, CD127, CD95 and CD27, naive, central memory, regulatory and stem cell-like memory CD4+ T cells were sorted on a BD FACSAria II. Every sorted population had a purity above 95%. PBMCs were isolated immediately by Lymphoprep density gradient centrifugation and stained directly without culture. So that batch effects would be minimized, each experiment stained and sorted samples in pairs, pairing one healthy donor with one patient.

This entry belongs to a study of beta chain features in type 1 diabetes (dated by TCRdb to the late 2010s). In terms of the full investigation: No differences in mean age, gender distribution, total cell number or subset yield were found between patients and healthy donors. In the study, TCRB repertoires of sorted circulating CD4+ T cell subsets from recently diagnosed type 1 diabetes patients were compared with those of matched healthy donors. Naive and central memory subsets were obtained from all 30 or so donors, but regulatory and stem cell-like memory subsets were isolated from only 8 patients and roughly 8 healthy donors. A total of about 100 million sorted cells were examined across all samples, and RNA yield correlated strongly with the number of cells per subset. General study outcomes and caveats: Type 1 diabetes patients showed a moderate but significant shortening of TCRB CDR3 length in all four CD4+ subsets. Because the HLA sub-analyses included only small numbers of individuals, any influence of HLA type on TCRB rearrangement was left unresolved. At VDJ recombination sites, patients with type 1 diabetes made fewer insertions and deleted more nucleotides, a pattern implying thymic rearrangement abnormalities. Because cDNA was sequenced instead of genomic DNA, activated cells with high expression could be over-represented, although the groups did not differ in activation or CD3 levels. The naive, central memory and regulatory TCRB repertoires appeared to resemble one another more closely among patients than among healthy donors. PCR might favor shorter templates, but patient and control samples were amplified and corrected together, so any skew would affect both groups equally.

The chain was built from TRBV7-2 and TRBJ2-7, with 7 middle bases fitting TRBD1. This clonotype originated in a man aged 18 to 30 with type 1 diabetes. Sequencing used naive CD4+ T cells from blood. The cell subset or site label, read with the paper, signifies: true naive CD4+ T cells. The CDR3 in this case is CASRPFPGTASYEQYF. DNA sequence: TGTGCCAGCAGGCCATTCCCCGGGACAGCCTCCTACGAGCAGTACTTC. With the portions outside the CDR3 filled from the reference TRBV7-2 and TRBJ2-7 genes, the complete variable region becomes GAGVSQSPSNKVTEKGKDVELRCDPISGHTALYWYRQSLGQGLEFLIYFQGNSAPDKSGLPSDRFSAERTGGSVSTLTIQRTQQEDSAVYLCASRPFPGTASYEQYFGPGTRLTVT.